This T cell receptor (beta chain) was identified during a study of shared clonotypes between healthy human individuals. On this clone: Its antigen is not known.

This table comes from immunoSEQ multiplex PCR, and its TCRdb copy is limited to in-frame clones, with some not included. The sample carries some 2.4 million clones, 90% to 95% recorded once. CDR1 is SGHNT, CDR2 YYREEE, per germline (reference sequence). The V and J ends lost 5 bases and 4 bases, in that order; junction bases with no gene match: 8. The length of the CDR3 is 15 residues. Notes on the study in general: Shared across several donors were about 4.8% of the naive CD4 clonotypes. Estimated richness was generally greater in naive than memory subsets.

This chain joins TRBV5-4 and TRBJ2-1; TRBD2 agrees at 8 bases. The TCR originated in a young man in good health. Some clones in this sample may be carry-over from other donors' samples. Sequencing was carried out using naive CD4+ T cells from PBMCs. Described subset: CD45RA+ positively selected. The CDR3 DNA reads TGTGCCAGCAGTGGAAGAGCGGGAGCATACAATGAGCAGTTCTTC. Protein sequence: CASSGRAGAYNEQFF. The whole variable domain, remainder taken from reference TRBV5-4 and TRBJ2-1, is ETGVTQSPTHLIKTRGQQVTLRCSSQSGHNTVSWYQQALGQGPQFIFQYYREEENGRGNFPPRFSGLQFPNYSSELNVNALELDDSALYLCASSGRAGAYNEQFFGPGTRLTVL.